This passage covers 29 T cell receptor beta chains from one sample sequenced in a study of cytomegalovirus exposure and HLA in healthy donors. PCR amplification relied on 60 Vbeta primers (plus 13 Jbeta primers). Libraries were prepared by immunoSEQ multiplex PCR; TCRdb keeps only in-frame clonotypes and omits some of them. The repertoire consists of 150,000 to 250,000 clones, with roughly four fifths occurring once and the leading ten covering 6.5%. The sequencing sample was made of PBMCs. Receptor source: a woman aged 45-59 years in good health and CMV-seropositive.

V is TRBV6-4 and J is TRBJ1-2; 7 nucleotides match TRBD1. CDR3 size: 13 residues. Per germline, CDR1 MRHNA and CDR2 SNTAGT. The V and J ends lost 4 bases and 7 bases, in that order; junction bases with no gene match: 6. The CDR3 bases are TGTGCCAGCAGTGCGAGGGGACAGCGTGGCTACACCTTC. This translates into CASSARGQRGYTF.

The CDR3 DNA sequence: TGTGCCAGTAGTCTGACAGCCCCCGCTGAAGCTTTCTTT. It codes for CASSLTAPAEAFF. The V call is TRBV19, the J call TRBJ1-1; D is perhaps TRBD1 (5 bases). Germline CDR1 and CDR2: LNHDA and SQIVND (reference sequence). The V end lost 5 bases, the J end lost 6 bases, and 13 bases lay between the germline ends. The CDR3 runs to 13 residues.

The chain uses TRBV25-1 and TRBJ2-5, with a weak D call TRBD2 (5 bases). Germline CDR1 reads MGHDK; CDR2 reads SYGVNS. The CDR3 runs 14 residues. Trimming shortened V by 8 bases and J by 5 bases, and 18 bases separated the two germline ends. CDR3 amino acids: CASATDAPGETQYF. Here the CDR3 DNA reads TGTGCCAGCGCCACCGACGCCCCGGGGGAGACCCAGTACTTC.

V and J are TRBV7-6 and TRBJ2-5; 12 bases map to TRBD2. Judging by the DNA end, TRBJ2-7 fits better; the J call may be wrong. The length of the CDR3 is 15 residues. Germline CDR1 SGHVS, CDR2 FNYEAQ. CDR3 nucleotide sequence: TGTGCCAGCAGCCCCACTAGCGGGGGGTCCTACGAGCAGTACTTC. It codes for CASSPTSGGSYEQYF.

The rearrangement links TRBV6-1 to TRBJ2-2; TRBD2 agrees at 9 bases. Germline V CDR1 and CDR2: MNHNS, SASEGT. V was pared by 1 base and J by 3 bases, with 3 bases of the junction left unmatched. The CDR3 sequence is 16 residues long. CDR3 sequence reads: CASSEGRGGDTGELFF. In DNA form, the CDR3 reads TGTGCCAGCAGTGAAGGGCGGGGGGGCGACACCGGGGAGCTGTTTTTT.

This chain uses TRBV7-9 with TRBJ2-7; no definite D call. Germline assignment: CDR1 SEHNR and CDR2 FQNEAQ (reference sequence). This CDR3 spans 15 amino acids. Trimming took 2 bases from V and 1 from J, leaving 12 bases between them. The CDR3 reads CASSLMGRLSYEQYF. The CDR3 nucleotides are TGTGCCAGCAGCTTAATGGGCAGGTTGTCCTACGAGCAGTACTTC.

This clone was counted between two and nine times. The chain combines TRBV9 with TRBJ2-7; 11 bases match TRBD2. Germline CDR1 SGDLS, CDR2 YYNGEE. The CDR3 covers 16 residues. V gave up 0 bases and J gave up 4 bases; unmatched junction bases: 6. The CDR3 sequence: CASSVVAGGEEYEQYF. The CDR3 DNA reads TGTGCCAGCAGCGTAGTAGCGGGAGGGGAGGAGTACGAGCAGTACTTC.

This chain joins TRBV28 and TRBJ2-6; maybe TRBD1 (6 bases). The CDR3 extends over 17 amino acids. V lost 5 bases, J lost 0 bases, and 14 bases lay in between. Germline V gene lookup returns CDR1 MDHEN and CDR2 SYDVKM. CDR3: CASSGTPSYSGANVLTF. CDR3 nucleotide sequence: TGTGCCAGCAGTGGGACACCCTCATACTCTGGGGCCAACGTCCTGACTTTC. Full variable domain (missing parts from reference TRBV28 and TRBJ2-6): DVKVTQSSRYLVKRTGEKVFLECVQDMDHENMFWYRQDPGLGLRLIYFSYDVKMKEKGDIPEGYSVSREKKERFSLILESASTNQTSMYLCASSGTPSYSGANVLTFGAGSRLTVL.

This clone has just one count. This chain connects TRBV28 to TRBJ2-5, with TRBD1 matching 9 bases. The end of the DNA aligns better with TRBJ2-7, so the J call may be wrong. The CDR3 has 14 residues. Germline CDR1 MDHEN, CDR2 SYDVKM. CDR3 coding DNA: TGTGCCAGCAGGGGGACAGGGACTTCCTACGAGCAGTACTTC. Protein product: CASRGTGTSYEQYF.

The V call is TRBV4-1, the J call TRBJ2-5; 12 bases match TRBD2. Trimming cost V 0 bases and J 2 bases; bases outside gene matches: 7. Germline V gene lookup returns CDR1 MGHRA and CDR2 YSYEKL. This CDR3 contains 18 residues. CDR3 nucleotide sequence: TGCGCCAGCAGCCAAGATATCGCACTAGCGGGGGGTCAAGAGACCCAGTACTTC. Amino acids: CASSQDIALAGGQETQYF.

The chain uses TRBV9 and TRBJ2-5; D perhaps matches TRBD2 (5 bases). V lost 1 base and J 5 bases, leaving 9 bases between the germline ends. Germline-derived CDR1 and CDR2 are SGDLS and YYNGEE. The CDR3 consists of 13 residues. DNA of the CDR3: TGTGCCAGCAGCGTACGCGGCGGGGAGACCCAGTACTTC. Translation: CASSVRGGETQYF.

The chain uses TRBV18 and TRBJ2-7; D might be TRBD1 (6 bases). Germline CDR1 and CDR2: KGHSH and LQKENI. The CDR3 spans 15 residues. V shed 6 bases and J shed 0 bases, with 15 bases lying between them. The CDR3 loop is CASSQRTDFSYEQYF. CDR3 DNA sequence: TGTGCCAGCTCGCAAAGGACAGACTTCTCCTACGAGCAGTACTTC.

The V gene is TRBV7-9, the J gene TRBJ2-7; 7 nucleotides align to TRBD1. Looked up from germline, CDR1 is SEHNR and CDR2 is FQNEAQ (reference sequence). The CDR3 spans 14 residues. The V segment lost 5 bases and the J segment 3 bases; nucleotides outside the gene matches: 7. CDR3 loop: CASSRTGTDYEQYF. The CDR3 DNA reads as TGTGCCAGCAGCCGTACCGGGACAGACTACGAGCAGTACTTC.

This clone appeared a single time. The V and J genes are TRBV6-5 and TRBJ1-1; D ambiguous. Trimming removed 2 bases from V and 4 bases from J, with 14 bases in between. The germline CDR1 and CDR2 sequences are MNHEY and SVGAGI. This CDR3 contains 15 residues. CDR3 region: CASSYGREAGTEAFF. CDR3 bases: TGTGCCAGCAGTTACGGGCGGGAAGCGGGCACTGAAGCTTTCTTT.

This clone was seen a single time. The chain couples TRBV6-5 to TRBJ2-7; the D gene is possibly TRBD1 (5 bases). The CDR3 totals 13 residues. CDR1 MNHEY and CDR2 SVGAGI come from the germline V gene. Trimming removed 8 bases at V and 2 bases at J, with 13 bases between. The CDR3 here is CASSSVRAYEQYF. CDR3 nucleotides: TGTGCCAGCTCGTCTGTCAGGGCCTACGAGCAGTACTTC.

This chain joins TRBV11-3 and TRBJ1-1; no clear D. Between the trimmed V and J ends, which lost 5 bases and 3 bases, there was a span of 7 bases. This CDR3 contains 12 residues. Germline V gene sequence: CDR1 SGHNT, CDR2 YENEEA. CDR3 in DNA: TGTGCCAGCAGCCGGGGAGACACTGAAGCTTTCTTT. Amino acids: CASSRGDTEAFF.

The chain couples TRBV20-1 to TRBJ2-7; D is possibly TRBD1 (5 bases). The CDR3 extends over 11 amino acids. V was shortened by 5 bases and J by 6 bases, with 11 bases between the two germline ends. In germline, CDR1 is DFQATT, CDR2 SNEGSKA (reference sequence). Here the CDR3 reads CSASDIFEQYF. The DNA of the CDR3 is TGCAGTGCTTCGGACATTTTCGAGCAGTACTTC.

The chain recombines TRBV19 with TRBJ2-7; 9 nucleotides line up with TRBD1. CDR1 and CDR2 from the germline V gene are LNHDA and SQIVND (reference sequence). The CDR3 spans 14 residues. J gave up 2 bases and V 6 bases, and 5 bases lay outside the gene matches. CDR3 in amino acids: CASRTGTGPYEQYF. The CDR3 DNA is TGTGCCAGTAGAACCGGGACAGGGCCCTACGAGCAGTACTTC.

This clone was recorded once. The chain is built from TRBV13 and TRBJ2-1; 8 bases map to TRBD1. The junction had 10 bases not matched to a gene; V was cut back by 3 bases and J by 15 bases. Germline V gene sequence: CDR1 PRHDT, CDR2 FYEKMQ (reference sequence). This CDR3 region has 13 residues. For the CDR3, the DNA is TGTGCCAGCAGCTTTCTAGGGGACAGGTCGCCGTTCTTC. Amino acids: CASSFLGDRSPFF.

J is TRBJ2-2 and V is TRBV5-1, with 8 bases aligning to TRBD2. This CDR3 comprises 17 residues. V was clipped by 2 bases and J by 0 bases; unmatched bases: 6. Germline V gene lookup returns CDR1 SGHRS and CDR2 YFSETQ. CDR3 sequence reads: CASSLDLSGTNTGELFF. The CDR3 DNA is TGCGCCAGCAGCTTAGACCTTAGCGGGACGAACACCGGGGAGCTGTTTTTT.

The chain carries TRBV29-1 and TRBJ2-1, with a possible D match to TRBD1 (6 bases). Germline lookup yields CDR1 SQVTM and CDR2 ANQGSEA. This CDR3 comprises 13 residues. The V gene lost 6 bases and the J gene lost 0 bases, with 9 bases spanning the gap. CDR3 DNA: TGCAGCGTAGGGACAAACTCCTACAATGAGCAGTTCTTC. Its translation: CSVGTNSYNEQFF.

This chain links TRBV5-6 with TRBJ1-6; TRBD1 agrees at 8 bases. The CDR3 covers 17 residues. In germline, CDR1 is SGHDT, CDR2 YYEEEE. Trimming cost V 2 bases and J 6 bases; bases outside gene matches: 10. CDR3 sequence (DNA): TGTGCCAGCAGCTTCCCTATGGACAGGGCGGTTAATTCACCCCTCCACTTT. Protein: CASSFPMDRAVNSPLHF. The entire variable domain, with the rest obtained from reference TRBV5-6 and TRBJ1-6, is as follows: DAGVTQSPTHLIKTRGQQVTLRCSPKSGHDTVSWYQQALGQGPQFIFQYYEEEERQRGNFPDRFSGHQFPNYSSELNVNALLLGDSALYLCASSFPMDRAVNSPLHFGNGTRLTVT.

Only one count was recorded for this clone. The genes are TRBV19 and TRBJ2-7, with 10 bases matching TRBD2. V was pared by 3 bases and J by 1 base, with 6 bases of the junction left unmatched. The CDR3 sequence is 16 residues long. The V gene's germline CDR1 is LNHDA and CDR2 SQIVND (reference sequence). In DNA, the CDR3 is TGTGCCAGTAGTATGTACACTAGCGGGACGTCCTACGAGCAGTACTTC. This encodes CASSMYTSGTSYEQYF.

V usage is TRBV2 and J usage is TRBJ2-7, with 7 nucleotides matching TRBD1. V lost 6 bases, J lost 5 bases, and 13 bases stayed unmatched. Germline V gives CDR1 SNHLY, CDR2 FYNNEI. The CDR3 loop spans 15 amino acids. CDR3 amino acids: CASRAVTGAVHEQYF. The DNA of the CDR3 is TGTGCCAGCAGGGCGGTAACAGGGGCGGTGCACGAGCAGTACTTC.

The CDR3 region has the DNA TGTGCCAGCGGTGGTTTTAGACAGGACTCCTACGAGCAGTACTTC. It codes for CASGGFRQDSYEQYF. The chain couples TRBV28 to TRBJ2-5; TRBD1 is a possible D gene (6 bases). The closer fit of TRBJ2-7 to the DNA end suggests the J call may be wrong. Germline values: CDR1 MDHEN, CDR2 SYDVKM. CDR3 size: 15 residues.

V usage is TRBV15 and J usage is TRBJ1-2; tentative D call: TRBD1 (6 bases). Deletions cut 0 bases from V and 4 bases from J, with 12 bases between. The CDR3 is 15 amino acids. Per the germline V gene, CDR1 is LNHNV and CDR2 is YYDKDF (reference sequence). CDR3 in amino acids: CATSRDAGAGYGYTF. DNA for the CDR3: TGTGCCACCAGCAGAGATGCGGGGGCGGGCTATGGCTACACCTTC.

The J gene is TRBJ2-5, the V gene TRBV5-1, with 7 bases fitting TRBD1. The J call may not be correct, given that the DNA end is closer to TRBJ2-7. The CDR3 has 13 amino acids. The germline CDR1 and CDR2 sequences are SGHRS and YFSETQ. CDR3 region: CASSLDRGYEQYF. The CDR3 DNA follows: TGCGCCAGCAGCTTGGACAGGGGATACGAGCAGTACTTC.

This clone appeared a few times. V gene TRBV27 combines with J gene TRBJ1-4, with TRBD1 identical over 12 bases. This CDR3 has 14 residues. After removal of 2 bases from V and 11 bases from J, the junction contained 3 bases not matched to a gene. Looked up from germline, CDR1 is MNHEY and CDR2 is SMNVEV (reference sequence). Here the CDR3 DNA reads TGTGCCAGCAGTTTACCGGGACAGGGGGCGAAACTGTTTTTT. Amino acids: CASSLPGQGAKLFF.

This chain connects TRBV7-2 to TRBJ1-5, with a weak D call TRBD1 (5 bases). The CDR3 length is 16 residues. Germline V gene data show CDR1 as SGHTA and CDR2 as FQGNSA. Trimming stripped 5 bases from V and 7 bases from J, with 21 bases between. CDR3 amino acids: CASSPWTRERPQPQHF. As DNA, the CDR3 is TGTGCCAGCAGCCCATGGACCAGGGAACGTCCCCAGCCCCAGCATTTT. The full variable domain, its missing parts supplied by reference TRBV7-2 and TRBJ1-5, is GAGVSQSPSNKVTEKGKDVELRCDPISGHTALYWYRQSLGQGLEFLIYFQGNSAPDKSGLPSDRFSAERTGGSVSTLTIQRTQQEDSAVYLCASSPWTRERPQPQHFGDGTRLSIL.